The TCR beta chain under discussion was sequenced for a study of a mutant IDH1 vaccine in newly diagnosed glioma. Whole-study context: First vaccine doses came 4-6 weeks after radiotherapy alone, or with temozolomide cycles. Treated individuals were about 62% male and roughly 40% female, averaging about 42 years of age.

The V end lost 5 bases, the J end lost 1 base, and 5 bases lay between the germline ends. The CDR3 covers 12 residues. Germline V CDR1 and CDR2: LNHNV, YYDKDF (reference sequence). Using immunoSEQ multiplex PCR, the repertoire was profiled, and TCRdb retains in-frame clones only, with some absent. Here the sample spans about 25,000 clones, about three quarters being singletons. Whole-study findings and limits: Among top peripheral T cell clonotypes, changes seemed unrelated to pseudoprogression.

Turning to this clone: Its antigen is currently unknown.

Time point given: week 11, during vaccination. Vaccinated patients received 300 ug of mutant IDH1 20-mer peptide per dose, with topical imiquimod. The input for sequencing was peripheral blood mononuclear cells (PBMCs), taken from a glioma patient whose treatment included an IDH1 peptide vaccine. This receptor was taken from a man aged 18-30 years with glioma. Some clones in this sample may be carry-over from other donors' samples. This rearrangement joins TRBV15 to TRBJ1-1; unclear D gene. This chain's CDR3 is CATSAPNTEAFF. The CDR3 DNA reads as TGTGCCACCAGCGCACCGAACACTGAAGCTTTCTTT.